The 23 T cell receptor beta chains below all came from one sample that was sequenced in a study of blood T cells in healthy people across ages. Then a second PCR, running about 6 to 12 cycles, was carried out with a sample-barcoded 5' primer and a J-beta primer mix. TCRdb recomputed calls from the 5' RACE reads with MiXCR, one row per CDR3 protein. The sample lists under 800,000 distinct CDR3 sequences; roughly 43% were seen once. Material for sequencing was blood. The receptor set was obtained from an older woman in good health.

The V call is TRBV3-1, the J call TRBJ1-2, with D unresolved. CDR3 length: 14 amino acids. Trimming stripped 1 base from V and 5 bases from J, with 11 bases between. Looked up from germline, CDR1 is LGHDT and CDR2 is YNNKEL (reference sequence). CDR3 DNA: TGTGCCAGCAGCCAAGGGATAACGGCGTATGGCTACACCTTC. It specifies CASSQGITAYGYTF.

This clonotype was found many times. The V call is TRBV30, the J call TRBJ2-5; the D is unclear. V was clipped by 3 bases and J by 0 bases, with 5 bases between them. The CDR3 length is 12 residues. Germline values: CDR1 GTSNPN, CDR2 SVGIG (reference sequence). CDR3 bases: TGTGCCTGGAGGTCGTACCAAGAGACCCAGTACTTC. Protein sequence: CAWRSYQETQYF.

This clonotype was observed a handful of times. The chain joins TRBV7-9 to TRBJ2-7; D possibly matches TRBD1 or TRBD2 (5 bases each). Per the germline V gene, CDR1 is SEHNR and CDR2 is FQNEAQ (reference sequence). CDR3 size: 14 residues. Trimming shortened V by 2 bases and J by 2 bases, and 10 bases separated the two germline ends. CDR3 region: CASSLTQGAYEQYF. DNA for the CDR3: TGTGCCAGCAGCTTAACGCAGGGAGCCTACGAGCAGTACTTC.

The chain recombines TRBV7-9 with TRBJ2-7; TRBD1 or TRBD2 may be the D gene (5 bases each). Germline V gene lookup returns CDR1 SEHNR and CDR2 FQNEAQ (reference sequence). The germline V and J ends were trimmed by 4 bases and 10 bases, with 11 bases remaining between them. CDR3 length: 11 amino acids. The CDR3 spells CASSSGWDQYF. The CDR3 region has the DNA TGTGCCAGCAGCTCCGGTTGGGACCAGTACTTC.

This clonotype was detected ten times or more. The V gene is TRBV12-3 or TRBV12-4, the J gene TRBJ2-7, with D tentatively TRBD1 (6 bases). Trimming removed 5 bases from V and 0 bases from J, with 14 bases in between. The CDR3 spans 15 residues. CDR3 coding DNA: TGTGCCAGCAGTCCACAGGGATCCCCCTCCTACGAGCAGTACTTC. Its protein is CASSPQGSPSYEQYF.

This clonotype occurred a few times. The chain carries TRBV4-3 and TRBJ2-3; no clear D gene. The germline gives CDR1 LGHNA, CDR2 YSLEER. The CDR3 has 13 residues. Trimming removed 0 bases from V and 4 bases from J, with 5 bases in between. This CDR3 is CASSQDLSDTQYF. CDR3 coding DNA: TGCGCCAGCAGCCAAGATTTGTCAGATACGCAGTATTTT.

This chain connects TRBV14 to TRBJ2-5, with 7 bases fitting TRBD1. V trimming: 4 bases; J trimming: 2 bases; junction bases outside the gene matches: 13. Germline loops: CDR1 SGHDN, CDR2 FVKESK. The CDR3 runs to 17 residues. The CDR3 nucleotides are TGTGCCAGCAGCCCCGGTGGCCGTTACAGGGGACAAGAGACCCAGTACTTC. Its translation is CASSPGGRYRGQETQYF.

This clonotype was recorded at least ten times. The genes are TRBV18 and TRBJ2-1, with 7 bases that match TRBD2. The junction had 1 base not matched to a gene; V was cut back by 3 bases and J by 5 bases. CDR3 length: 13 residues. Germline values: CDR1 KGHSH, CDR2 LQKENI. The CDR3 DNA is TGTGCCAGCTCACCCGGGACTAACAATGAGCAGTTCTTC. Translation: CASSPGTNNEQFF.

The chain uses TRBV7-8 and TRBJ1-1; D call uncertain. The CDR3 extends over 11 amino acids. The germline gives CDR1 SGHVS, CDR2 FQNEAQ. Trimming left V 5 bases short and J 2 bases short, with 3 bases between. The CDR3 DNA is TGTGCCAGCAGCATCAACACTGAAGCTTTCTTT. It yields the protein CASSINTEAFF.

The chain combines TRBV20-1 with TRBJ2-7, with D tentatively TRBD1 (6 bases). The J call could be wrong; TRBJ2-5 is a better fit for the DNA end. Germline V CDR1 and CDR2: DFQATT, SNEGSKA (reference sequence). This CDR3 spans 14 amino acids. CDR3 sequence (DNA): TGCAGTGCCAAGCCAGGGGAAGAGCAAGAGACCCAGTACTTC. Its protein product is CSAKPGEEQETQYF.

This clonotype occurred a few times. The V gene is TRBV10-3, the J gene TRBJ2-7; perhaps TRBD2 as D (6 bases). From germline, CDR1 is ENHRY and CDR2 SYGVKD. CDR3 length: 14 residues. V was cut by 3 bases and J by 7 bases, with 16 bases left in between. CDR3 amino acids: CAISDFGGEGEQYF. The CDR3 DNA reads TGTGCCATCAGTGACTTCGGCGGGGAAGGTGAGCAGTACTTC.

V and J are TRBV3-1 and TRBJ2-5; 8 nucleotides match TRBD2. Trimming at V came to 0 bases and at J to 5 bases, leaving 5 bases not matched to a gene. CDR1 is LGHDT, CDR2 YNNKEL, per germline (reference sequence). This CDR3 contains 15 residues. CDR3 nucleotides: TGTGCCAGCAGCCAAGAACGGGGGGGCCCCGAGACCCAGTACTTC. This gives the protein CASSQERGGPETQYF.

The DNA of the CDR3 is TGCAGCGTCCGGGGACAGCGGACTAACTATGGCTACACCTTC. It specifies CSVRGQRTNYGYTF. This rearrangement joins TRBV29-1 to TRBJ1-2; 7 nucleotides match TRBD1. Per the germline V gene, CDR1 is SQVTM and CDR2 is ANQGSEA. V lost 6 bases, J lost 0 bases, and 7 bases stayed unmatched. The CDR3 has 14 residues.

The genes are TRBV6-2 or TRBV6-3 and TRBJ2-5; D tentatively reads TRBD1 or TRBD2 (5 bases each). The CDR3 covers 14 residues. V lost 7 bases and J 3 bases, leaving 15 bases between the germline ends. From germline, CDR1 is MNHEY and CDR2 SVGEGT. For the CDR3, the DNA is TGTGCCAGCACCGTACCGGGGACCAAAGAGACCCAGTACTTC. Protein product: CASTVPGTKETQYF.

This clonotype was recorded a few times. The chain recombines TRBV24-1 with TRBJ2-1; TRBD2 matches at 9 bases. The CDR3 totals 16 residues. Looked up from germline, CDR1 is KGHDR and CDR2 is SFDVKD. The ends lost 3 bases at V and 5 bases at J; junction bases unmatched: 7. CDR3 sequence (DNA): TGTGCCACCAGTGATCTCGGCGGGAGGGCACACAATGAGCAGTTCTTC. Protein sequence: CATSDLGGRAHNEQFF.

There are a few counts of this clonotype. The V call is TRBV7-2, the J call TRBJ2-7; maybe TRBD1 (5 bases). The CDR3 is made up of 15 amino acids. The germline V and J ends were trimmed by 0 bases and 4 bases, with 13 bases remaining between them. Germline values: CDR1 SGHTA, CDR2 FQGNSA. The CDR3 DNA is TGTGCCAGCAGCTTAGCGGAGACAGCCTTATACGAGCAGTACTTC. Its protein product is CASSLAETALYEQYF. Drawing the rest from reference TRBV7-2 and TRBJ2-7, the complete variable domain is GAGVSQSPSNKVTEKGKDVELRCDPISGHTALYWYRQSLGQGLEFLIYFQGNSAPDKSGLPSDRFSAERTGGSVSTLTIQRTQQEDSAVYLCASSLAETALYEQYFGPGTRLTVT.

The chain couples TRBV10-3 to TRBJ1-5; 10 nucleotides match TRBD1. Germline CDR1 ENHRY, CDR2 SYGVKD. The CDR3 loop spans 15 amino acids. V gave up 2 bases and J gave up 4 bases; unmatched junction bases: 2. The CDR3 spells CAISEPGQGNQPQHF. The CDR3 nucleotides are TGTGCCATCAGTGAGCCGGGACAGGGGAATCAGCCCCAGCATTTT.

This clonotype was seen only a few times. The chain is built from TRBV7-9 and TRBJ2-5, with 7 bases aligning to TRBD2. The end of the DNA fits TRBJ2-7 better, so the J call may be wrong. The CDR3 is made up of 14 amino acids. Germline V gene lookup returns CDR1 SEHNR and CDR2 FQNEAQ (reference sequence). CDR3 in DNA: TGTGCCAGCAGCCCACGGACTAGTTCGGACGAGCAGTACTTC. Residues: CASSPRTSSDEQYF.

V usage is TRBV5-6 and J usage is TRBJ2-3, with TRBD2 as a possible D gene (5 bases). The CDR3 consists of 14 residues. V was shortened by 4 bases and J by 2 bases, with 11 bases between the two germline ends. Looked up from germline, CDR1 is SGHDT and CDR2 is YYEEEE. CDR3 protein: CASSQKRITDTQYF. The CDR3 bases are TGTGCCAGCAGCCAAAAGCGGATCACAGATACGCAGTATTTT.

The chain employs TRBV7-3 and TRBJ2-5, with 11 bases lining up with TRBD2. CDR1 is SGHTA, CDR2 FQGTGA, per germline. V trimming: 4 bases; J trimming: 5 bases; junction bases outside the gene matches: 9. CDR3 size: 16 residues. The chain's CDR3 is CASSSRLAGMQETQYF. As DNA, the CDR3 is TGTGCCAGCAGCTCAAGACTAGCGGGAATGCAGGAGACCCAGTACTTC.

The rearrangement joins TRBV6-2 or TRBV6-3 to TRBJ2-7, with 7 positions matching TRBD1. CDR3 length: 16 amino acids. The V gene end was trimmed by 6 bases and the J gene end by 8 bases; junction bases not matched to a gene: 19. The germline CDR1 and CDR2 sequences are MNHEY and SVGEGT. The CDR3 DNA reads TGTGCCAGCAGCCACGGACAGGTCGGACCGCTAAGCCAGCAGTACTTC. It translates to CASSHGQVGPLSQQYF.

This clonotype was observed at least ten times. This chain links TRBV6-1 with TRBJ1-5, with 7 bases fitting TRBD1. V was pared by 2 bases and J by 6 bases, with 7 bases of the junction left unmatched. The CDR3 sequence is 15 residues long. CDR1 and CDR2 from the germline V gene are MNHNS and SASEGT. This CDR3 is CASSEKGAGSQPQHF. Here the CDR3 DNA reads TGTGCCAGCAGTGAAAAGGGGGCGGGGAGTCAGCCCCAGCATTTT.

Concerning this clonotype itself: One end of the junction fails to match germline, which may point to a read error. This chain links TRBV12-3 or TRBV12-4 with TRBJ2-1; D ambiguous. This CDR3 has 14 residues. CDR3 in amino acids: CASSLASAYNEQFF. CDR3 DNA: TGCGCCAGCAGCTTGGCCTCGGCCTACAATGAGCAGTTCTTC.